This T cell receptor (beta chain) stems from a study of T cell changes during pregnancy in multiple sclerosis. Clones were read by immunoSEQ multiplex PCR, and TCRdb kept only the in-frame ones, dropping some. The sample lists 100,000 or so clones, almost 95% occurring once. This CDR3 is 17 amino acids long. Germline lookup yields CDR1 MNHEY and CDR2 SMNVEV (reference sequence). Germline trimming cut 4 bases from V and 3 bases from J; bases unmatched to any gene: 13. This TCR derives from a female donor with multiple sclerosis, enrolled in a pregnancy study. The material was peripheral blood, obtained before pregnancy. The chain carries TRBV27 and TRBJ2-3; 7 bases are a match to TRBD1. The CDR3 region is CASSWIKTGFGTDTQYF. The CDR3 DNA reads TGTGCCAGCAGTTGGATAAAGACAGGGTTTGGAACAGATACGCAGTATTTT.